Presented here are 7 T cell receptor beta chains from one specimen sequenced in a study of CD8 T cells in ankylosing spondylitis. Via MiXCR, TCRdb re-called the 5' RACE reads, giving one row per CDR3 protein. This sample yields under 200,000 distinct CDR3 sequences, of which just over 9.5% are seen a single time; less than 15% belongs to the top ten. The sample comprised blood, either unsorted or a sorted T cell fraction (not recorded which). Source of these receptors: a female donor with ankylosing spondylitis or in good health (not recorded which).

This clonotype was detected a few times. The chain has TRBV28 and TRBJ2-1, with 13 bases that match TRBD2. The V gene end was trimmed by 8 bases and the J gene end by 8 bases; junction bases not matched to a gene: 9. CDR3 length: 15 residues. CDR1 and CDR2 from the germline V gene are MDHEN and SYDVKM. The CDR3 coding sequence is TGTGCCAGCCCCGCGACTAGCGGGAGGATCGATGAGCAGTTCTTC. Translation: CASPATSGRIDEQFF.

CDR3 sequence: CASKGENEQFF. CDR3 coding DNA: TGTGCCAGCAAGGGGGAAAATGAGCAGTTCTTC. V is TRBV9 and J is TRBJ2-1; maybe TRBD1 (6 bases). V was clipped by 6 bases and J by 7 bases, with 8 bases between them. There are 11 residues in the CDR3. CDR1 is SGDLS and CDR2 is YYNGEE in the germline V gene. The full variable domain, its missing parts supplied by reference TRBV9 and TRBJ2-1, is DSGVTQTPKHLITATGQRVTLRCSPRSGDLSVYWYQQSLDQGLQFLIQYYNGEERAKGNILERFSAQQFPDLHSELNLSSLELGDSALYFCASKGENEQFFGPGTRLTVL.

This clonotype has a count of ten or more. The V gene is TRBV6-5, the J gene TRBJ1-1; no reliable D call. V was shortened by 2 bases and J by 6 bases, with 10 bases between the two germline ends. This CDR3 has 13 amino acids. The germline V gene has CDR1 MNHEY and CDR2 SVGAGI. The CDR3 DNA sequence: TGTGCCAGCAGTTACATCCACGGAGCTGAAGCTTTCTTT. Translation gives CASSYIHGAEAFF.

This clonotype was counted many times. The V call is TRBV4-3, the J call TRBJ1-1; 7 nucleotides match TRBD1. V trimming: 4 bases; J trimming: 5 bases; junction bases outside the gene matches: 7. This CDR3 has 14 residues. From germline, CDR1 is LGHNA and CDR2 YSLEER. The CDR3 DNA reads TGCGCCAGCAGCCCCGGACAGGCACGAACTGAAGCTTTCTTT. The encoded protein is CASSPGQARTEAFF.

This clonotype was seen many times. V gene TRBV4-3 combines with J gene TRBJ2-1, with 11 bases matching TRBD1. The CDR3 runs to 15 residues. The ends lost 0 bases at V and 6 bases at J; junction bases unmatched: 1. Germline-derived CDR1 and CDR2 are LGHNA and YSLEER. As DNA, the CDR3 is TGCGCCAGCAGCCAAGAGGACAGGGGGCGCAATGAGCAGTTCTTC. Translated: CASSQEDRGRNEQFF.

This clonotype was seen many times. V and J are TRBV6-2 or TRBV6-3 and TRBJ2-1; 8 bases align to TRBD2. The CDR3 contains 13 residues. Germline assignment: CDR1 MNHEY and CDR2 SVGEGT. With 7 bases clipped from V and 7 bases from J, the junction kept 6 bases outside the gene matches. The CDR3 region is CASTLAGGNEQFF. For the CDR3, the DNA is TGTGCCAGCACCCTTGCGGGAGGAAATGAGCAGTTCTTC.

This clonotype was detected many times. The gene calls are TRBV10-3 and TRBJ2-4; possible D gene TRBD2, 5 bases. The CDR3 runs 14 residues. Trimming pared 3 bases from V and 6 bases from J, leaving 12 bases between. Looked up from germline, CDR1 is ENHRY and CDR2 is SYGVKD. This CDR3 reads CAISEDPGLNIQYF. The DNA for the CDR3 is TGTGCCATCAGTGAAGATCCAGGACTAAACATTCAGTACTTC.